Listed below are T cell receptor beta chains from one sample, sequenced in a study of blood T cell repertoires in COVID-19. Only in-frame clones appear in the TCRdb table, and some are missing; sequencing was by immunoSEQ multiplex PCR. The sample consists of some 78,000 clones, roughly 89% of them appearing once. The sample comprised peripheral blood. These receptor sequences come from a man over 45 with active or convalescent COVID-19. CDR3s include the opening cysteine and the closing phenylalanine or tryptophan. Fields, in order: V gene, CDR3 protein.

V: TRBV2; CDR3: CASRPGTGGIGYEQYF
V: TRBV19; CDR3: CASSRGQTNYGYTF
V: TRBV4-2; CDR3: CASSQDTSGDKNIQYF
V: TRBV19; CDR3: CASSPTGNINTQYF
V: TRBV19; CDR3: CASSIDGTGPPYNEQFF
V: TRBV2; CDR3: CASRADGTQEQYF
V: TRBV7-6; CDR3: CASSFGTELPVTQYF
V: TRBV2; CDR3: CASMAQYNEQFF
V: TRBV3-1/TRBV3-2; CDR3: CASSQVHRNTGELFF
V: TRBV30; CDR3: CAWGELGGDQPQHF
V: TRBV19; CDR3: CASSTDREETQYF
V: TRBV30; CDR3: CAWSKRTLSTDTQYF
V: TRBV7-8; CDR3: CASSLYQGAGGYTF
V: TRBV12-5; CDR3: CASVGLSRSTEAFF
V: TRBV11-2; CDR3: CASSLTLSIQETQYF
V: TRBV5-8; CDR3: CASTFLDRSQETQYF
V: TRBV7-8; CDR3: CASSPTDRANYEQYF
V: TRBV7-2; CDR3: CASSRGQGGEQFF
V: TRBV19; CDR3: CASSTTANTEAFF
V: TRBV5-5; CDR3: CASSFTGLDSYEQYF
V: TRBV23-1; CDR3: CASSPGGDNYSNQPQHF
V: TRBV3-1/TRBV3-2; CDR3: CASSHRSRGDTQYF
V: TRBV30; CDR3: CAGTMKYNEQFF
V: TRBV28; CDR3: CASRGEGETREALPNTEAFF